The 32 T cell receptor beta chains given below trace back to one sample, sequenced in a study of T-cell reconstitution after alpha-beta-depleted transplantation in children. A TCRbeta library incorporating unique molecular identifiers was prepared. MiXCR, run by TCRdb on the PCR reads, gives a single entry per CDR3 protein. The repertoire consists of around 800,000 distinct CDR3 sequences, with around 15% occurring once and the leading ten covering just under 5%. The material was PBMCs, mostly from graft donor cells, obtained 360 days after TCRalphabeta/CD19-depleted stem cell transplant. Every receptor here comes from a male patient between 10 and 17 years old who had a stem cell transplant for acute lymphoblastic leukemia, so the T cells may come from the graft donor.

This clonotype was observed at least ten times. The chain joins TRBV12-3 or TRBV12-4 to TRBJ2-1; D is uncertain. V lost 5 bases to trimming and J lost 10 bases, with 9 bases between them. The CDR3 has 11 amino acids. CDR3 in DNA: TGTGCCAGCAGTCAGGCAAGGGAGCAGTTCTTC. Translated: CASSQAREQFF.

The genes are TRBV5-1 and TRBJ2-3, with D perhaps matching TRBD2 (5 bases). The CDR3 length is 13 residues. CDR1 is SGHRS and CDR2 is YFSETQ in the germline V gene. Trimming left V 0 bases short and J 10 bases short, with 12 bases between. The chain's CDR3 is CASSLAGVPAQYF. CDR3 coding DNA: TGCGCCAGCAGCTTGGCCGGGGTTCCGGCGCAGTATTTT. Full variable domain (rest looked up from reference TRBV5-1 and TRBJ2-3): KAGVTQTPRYLIKTRGQQVTLSCSPISGHRSVSWYQQTPGQGLQFLFEYFSETQRNKGNFPGRFSGRQFSNSRSEMNVSTLELGDSALYLCASSLAGVPAQYFGPGTRLTVL.

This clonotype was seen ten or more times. CDR3 sequence reads: CASSSDRGQRDTQYF. CDR3 nucleotides: TGTGCCAGCAGTTCAGACAGGGGGCAGCGTGATACGCAGTATTTT. The chain is built from TRBV27 and TRBJ2-3; TRBD1 aligns across 10 bases. Per germline, CDR1 MNHEY and CDR2 SMNVEV (reference sequence). This CDR3 is built from 15 residues. The junction had 7 bases not matched to a gene; V was cut back by 4 bases and J by 6 bases.

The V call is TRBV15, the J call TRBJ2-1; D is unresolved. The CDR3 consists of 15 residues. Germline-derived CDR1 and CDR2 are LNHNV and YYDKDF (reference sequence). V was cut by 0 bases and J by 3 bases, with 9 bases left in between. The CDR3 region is CATSRESNSYNEQFF. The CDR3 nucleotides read TGTGCCACCAGCAGAGAATCTAACAGCTACAATGAGCAGTTCTTC.

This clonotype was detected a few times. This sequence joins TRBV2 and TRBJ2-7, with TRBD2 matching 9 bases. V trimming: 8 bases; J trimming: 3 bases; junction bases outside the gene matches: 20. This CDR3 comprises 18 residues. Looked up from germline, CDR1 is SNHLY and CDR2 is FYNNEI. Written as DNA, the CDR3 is TGTGCCAGCCAAGGCTTGCGGTCGCGGGAGGGCACCGGCTACGAGCAGTACTTC. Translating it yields CASQGLRSREGTGYEQYF.

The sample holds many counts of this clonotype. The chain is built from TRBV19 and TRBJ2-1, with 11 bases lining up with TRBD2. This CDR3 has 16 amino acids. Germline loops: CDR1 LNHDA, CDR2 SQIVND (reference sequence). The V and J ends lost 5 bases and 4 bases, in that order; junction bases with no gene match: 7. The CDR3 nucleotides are TGTGCCAGTAGTGCCCCGGGACTAGCGGCATACAATGAGCAGTTCTTC. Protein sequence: CASSAPGLAAYNEQFF.

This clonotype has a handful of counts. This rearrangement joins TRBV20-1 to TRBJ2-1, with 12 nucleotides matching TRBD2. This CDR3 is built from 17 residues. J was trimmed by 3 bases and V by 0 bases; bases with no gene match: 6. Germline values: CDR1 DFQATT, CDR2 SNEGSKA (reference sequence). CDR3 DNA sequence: TGCAGTGCTAGAGACAGGACTAGCGGGAATATCTACAATGAGCAGTTCTTC. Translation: CSARDRTSGNIYNEQFF.

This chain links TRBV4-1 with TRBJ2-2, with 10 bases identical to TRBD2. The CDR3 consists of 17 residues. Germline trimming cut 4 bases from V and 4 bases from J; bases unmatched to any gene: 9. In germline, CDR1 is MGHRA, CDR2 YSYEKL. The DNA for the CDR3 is TGCGCCAGCAGCCCCGTGCTAGCGGGAGTCCCCACCGGGGAGCTGTTTTTT. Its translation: CASSPVLAGVPTGELFF.

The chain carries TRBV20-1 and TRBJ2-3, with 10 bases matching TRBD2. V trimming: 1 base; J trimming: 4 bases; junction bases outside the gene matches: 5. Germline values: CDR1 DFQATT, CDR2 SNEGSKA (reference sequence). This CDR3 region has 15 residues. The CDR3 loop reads CSARATSGSADTQYF. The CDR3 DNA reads TGCAGTGCTAGAGCGACTAGCGGGTCGGCAGATACGCAGTATTTT.

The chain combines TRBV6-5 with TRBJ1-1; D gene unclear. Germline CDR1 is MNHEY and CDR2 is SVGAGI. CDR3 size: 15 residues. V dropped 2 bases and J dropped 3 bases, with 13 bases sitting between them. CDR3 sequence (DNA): TGTGCCAGCAGTTACCGGGTGATAGGGCACACTGAAGCTTTCTTT. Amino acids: CASSYRVIGHTEAFF.

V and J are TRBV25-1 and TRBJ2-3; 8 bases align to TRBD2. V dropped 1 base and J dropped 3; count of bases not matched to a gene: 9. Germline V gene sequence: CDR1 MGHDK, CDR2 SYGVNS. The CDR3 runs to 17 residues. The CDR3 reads CASSESGGLAGTDTQYF. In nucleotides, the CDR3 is TGTGCCAGCAGTGAATCGGGAGGGCTAGCGGGTACAGATACGCAGTATTTT. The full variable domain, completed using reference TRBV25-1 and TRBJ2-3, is EADIYQTPRYLVIGTGKKITLECSQTMGHDKMYWYQQDPGMELHLIHYSYGVNSTEKGDLSSESTVSRIRTEHFPLTLESARPSHTSQYLCASSESGGLAGTDTQYFGPGTRLTVL.

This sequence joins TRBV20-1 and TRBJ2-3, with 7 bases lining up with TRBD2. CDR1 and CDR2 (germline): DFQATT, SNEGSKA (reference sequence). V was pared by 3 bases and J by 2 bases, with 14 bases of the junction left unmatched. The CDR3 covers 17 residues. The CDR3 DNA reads TGCAGTGCTAGTTCCTCCCTTCTAGCGGAGAACACAGATACGCAGTATTTT. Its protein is CSASSSLLAENTDTQYF.

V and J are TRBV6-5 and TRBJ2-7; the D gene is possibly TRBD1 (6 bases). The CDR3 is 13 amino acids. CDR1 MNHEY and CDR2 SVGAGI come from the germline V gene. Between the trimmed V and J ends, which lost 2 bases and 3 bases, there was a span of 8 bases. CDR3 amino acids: CASSYAQGYEQYF. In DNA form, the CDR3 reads TGTGCCAGCAGTTACGCACAGGGCTACGAGCAGTACTTC.

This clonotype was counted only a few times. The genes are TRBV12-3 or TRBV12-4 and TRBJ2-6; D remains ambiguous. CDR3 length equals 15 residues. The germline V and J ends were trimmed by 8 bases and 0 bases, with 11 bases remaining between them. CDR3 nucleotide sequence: TGTGCCAGCCTCCTGCAAGCCTCTGGGGCCAACGTCCTGACTTTC. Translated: CASLLQASGANVLTF.

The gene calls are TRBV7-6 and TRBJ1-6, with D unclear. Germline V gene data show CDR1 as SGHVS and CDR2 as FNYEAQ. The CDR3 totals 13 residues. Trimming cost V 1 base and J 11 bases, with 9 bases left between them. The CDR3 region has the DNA TGTGCCAGCAGCTTAGGGGCCCCGACACCCCTCCACTTT. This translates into CASSLGAPTPLHF.

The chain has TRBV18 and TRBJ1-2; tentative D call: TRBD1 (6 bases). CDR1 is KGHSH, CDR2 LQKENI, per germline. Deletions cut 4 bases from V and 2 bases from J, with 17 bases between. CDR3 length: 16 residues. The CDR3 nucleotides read TGTGCCAGCTCACTCGGGACGACAGGCACGAACTATGGCTACACCTTC. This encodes CASSLGTTGTNYGYTF.

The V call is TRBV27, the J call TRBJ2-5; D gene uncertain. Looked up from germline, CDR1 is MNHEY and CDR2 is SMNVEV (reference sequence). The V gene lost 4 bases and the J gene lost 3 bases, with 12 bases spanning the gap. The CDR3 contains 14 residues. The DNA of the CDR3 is TGTGCCAGCAGTTCCCATCCACTCAAAGAGACCCAGTACTTC. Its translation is CASSSHPLKETQYF.

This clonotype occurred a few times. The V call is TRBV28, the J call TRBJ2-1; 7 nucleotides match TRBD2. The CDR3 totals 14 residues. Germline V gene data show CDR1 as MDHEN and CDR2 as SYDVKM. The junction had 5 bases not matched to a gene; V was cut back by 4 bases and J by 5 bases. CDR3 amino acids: CASSWASGHNEQFF. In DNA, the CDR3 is TGTGCCAGCAGTTGGGCTAGCGGACACAATGAGCAGTTCTTC.

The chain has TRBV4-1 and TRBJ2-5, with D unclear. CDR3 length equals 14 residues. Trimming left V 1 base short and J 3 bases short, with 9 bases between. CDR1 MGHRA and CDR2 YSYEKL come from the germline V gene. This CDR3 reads CASSQGPGEETQYF. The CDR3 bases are TGCGCCAGCAGCCAAGGACCCGGCGAAGAGACCCAGTACTTC.

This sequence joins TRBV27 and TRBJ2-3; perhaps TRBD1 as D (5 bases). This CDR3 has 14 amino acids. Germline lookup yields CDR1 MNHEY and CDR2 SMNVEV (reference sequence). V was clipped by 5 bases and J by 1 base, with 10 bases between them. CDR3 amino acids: CASSIRDGTDTQYF. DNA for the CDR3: TGTGCCAGCAGTATCAGGGATGGCACAGATACGCAGTATTTT.

The CDR3 loop is CASSLSTSGSPSPYEQYF. The CDR3 nucleotides read TGCGCCAGCAGCTTGTCGACTAGCGGGAGTCCCTCCCCCTACGAGCAGTACTTC. The chain couples TRBV5-1 to TRBJ2-7, with 12 nucleotides matching TRBD2. The J segment lost 2 bases and the V segment lost 1 base, leaving 10 bases of the junction unmatched. Germline V gene sequence: CDR1 SGHRS, CDR2 YFSETQ. This CDR3 region has 18 residues.

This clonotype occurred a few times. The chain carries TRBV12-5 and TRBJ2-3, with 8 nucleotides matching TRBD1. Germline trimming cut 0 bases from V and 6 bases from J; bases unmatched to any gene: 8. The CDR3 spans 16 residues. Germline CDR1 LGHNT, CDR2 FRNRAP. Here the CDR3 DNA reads TGTGCTAGTGGTTTGGTACTAGGACAGGGTTCGGATACGCAGTATTTT. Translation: CASGLVLGQGSDTQYF.

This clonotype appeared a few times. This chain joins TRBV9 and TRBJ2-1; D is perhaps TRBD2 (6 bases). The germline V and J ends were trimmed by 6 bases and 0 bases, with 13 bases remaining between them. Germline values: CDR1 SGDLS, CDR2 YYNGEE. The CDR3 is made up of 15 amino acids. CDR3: CASMAGSHSYNEQFF. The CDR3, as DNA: TGTGCCAGCATGGCGGGATCCCACTCCTACAATGAGCAGTTCTTC.

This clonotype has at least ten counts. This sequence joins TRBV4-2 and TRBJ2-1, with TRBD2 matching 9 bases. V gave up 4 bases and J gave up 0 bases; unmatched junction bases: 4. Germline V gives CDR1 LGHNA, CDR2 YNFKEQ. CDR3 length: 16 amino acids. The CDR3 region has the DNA TGTGCCAGCAGCCTGGCGGGAGGGGCCTCCTACAATGAGCAGTTCTTC. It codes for CASSLAGGASYNEQFF.

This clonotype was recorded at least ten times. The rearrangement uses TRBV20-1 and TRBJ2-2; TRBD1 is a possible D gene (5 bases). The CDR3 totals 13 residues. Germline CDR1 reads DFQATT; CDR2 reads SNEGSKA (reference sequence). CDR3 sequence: CRDLEQDTGELFF. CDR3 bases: TGCAGAGACCTAGAACAGGACACCGGGGAGCTGTTTTTT.

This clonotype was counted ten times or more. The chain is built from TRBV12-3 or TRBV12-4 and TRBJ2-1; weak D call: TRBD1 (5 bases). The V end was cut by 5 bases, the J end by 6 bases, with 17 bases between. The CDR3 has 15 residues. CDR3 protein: CASSPTPPGINEQFF. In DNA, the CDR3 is TGTGCCAGCAGTCCCACGCCCCCAGGGATCAATGAGCAGTTCTTC.

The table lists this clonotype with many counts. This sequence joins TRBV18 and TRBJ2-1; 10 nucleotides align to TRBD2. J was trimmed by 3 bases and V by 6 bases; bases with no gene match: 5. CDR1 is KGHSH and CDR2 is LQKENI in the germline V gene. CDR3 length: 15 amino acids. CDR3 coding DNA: TGTGCCAGCTCCCGCCTAGCGGGAGACTACAATGAGCAGTTCTTC. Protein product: CASSRLAGDYNEQFF.

The CDR3 loop is CATSDSKRDYNEQFF. As DNA, the CDR3 is TGTGCCACCAGTGACTCTAAGCGGGACTACAATGAGCAGTTCTTC. The chain is built from TRBV24-1 and TRBJ2-1; TRBD2 aligns across 7 bases. The CDR3 runs to 15 residues. Germline CDR1 is KGHDR and CDR2 is SFDVKD. V lost 4 bases to trimming and J lost 3 bases; unmatched junction nucleotides: 5.

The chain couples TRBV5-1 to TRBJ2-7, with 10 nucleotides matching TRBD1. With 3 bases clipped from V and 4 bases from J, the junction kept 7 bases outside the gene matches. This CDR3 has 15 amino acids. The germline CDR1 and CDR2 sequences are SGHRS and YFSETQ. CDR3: CASSWGTGASYEQYF. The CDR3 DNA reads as TGCGCCAGCAGCTGGGGGACAGGGGCTTCGTACGAGCAGTACTTC.

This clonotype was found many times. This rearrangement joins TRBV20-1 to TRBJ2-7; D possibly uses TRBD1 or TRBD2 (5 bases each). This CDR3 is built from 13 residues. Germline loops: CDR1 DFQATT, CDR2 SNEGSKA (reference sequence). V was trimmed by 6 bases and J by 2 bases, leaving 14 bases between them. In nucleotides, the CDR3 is TGCAGTGCCGAACGGGACGTCACCTACGAGCAGTACTTC. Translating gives CSAERDVTYEQYF.

The chain's CDR3 is CASSPYPGGEGRQTYNEQFF. The DNA for the CDR3 is TGTGCCAGCAGCCCGTACCCCGGGGGGGAAGGCAGGCAGACCTACAATGAGCAGTTCTTC. The J gene is TRBJ2-1, the V gene TRBV7-6; 8 bases line up with TRBD2. The J segment lost 2 bases and the V segment lost 5 bases, leaving 20 bases of the junction unmatched. The CDR3 contains 20 residues. The germline V gene has CDR1 SGHVS and CDR2 FNYEAQ. The full variable domain, its missing parts supplied by reference TRBV7-6 and TRBJ2-1, is GAGVSQSPRYKVTKRGQDVALRCDPISGHVSLYWYRQALGQGPEFLTYFNYEAQQDKSGLPNDRFSAERPEGSISTLTIQRTEQRDSAMYRCASSPYPGGEGRQTYNEQFFGPGTRLTVL.

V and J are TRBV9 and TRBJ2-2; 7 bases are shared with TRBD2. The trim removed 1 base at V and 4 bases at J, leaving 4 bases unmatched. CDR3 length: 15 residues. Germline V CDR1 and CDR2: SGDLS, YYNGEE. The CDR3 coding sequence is TGTGCCAGCAGCGTAAGCGGGATAGTCACCGGGGAGCTGTTTTTT. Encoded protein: CASSVSGIVTGELFF.